The 12 T cell receptor beta chains below come from one sample, sequenced in a study of T-cell memory formation after mild COVID-19. TCRdb recomputed calls from the 5' RACE reads with MiXCR, one row per CDR3 protein. The repertoire includes hundreds of thousands of distinct CDR3 sequences, roughly a fifth of them detected once, and roughly 8.1% sits in the top ten. The sequenced material came from PBMCs or a T cell subset sorted from them (not recorded which). The receptor set was obtained from an adult woman who had mild COVID-19 (a few samples of this study predate the infection). Cell type and time point are not known.

A few counts support this clonotype. V usage is TRBV14 and J usage is TRBJ2-5; D is perhaps TRBD2 (6 bases). Trimming removed 0 bases from V and 1 base from J, with 12 bases in between. The CDR3 contains 16 residues. Germline V lookup: CDR1 SGHDN, CDR2 FVKESK. CDR3 DNA: TGTGCCAGCAGCCAAGATTTTGCGGGGTTCCAAGAGACCCAGTACTTC. Its translation is CASSQDFAGFQETQYF.

Only a few counts were recorded for this clonotype. The chain carries TRBV15 and TRBJ2-7; 8 bases agree with TRBD1. CDR1 is LNHNV and CDR2 is YYDKDF in the germline V gene (reference sequence). Losses at the gene ends were 3 bases for V and 3 bases for J; bases not matched to a gene: 4. The CDR3 contains 14 residues. The CDR3 is CATSRVDRVYEQYF. In nucleotides, the CDR3 is TGTGCCACCAGCAGGGTGGACAGGGTCTACGAGCAGTACTTC.

The rearrangement links TRBV4-2 to TRBJ2-1, with D perhaps TRBD2 (6 bases). The length of the CDR3 is 19 residues. CDR1 and CDR2 from the germline V gene are LGHNA and YNFKEQ. Trimming pared 1 base from V and 1 base from J, leaving 20 bases between. CDR3: CASSQAQVTGLLSYNEQFF. CDR3 coding DNA: TGTGCCAGCAGCCAAGCCCAGGTAACGGGACTCCTATCCTACAATGAGCAGTTCTTC.

In this sample, this clonotype turned up many times. V is TRBV5-1 and J is TRBJ2-3, with 10 bases matching TRBD2. CDR3 length: 19 amino acids. Trimming removed 4 bases from V and 1 base from J; junction bases left unmatched: 15. Germline CDR1 reads SGHRS; CDR2 reads YFSETQ. CDR3 DNA: TGCGCCAGCAGCCGCGGGTGGCTAGCGGGAGACGCTGGCACAGATACGCAGTATTTT. This sequence encodes CASSRGWLAGDAGTDTQYF.

This clonotype was recorded a few times. The V call is TRBV7-9, the J call TRBJ2-1; 15 bases agree with TRBD2. Trimming took 2 bases from V and 7 from J; bases not matched to a gene: 6. The CDR3 runs 17 residues. Germline lookup yields CDR1 SEHNR and CDR2 FQNEAQ (reference sequence). The CDR3 nucleotides read TGTGCCAGCAGCTTAATGACCGGGACTAGCGGGAGGAATGAGCAGTTCTTC. This encodes CASSLMTGTSGRNEQFF.

The sample holds a few counts of this clonotype. CDR3 amino acids: CASSPPLSQEETQYF. The CDR3 region has the DNA TGTGCCAGCTCACCACCTCTTTCCCAGGAAGAGACCCAGTACTTC. The rearrangement links TRBV18 to TRBJ2-5; D is uncertain. Trimming pared 0 bases from V and 3 bases from J, leaving 11 bases between. The germline V gene has CDR1 KGHSH and CDR2 LQKENI. The CDR3 extends over 15 amino acids.

This clonotype was observed a few times. This chain links TRBV6-5 with TRBJ2-7; 11 positions agree with TRBD2. The CDR3 is made up of 16 amino acids. Germline CDR1 MNHEY, CDR2 SVGAGI. The junction had 15 bases not matched to a gene; V was cut back by 5 bases and J by 9 bases. The CDR3, as DNA: TGTGCCAGCAGTCCCTTAGCGGGAGGGCCTCTTGTAGGGCAGTACTTC. Encoded protein: CASSPLAGGPLVGQYF.

The chain couples TRBV14 to TRBJ2-5; 12 nucleotides agree with TRBD1. The CDR3 is 16 amino acids. V shed 6 bases, J shed 5 bases, and the junction held 10 bases outside the gene matches. Germline-derived CDR1 and CDR2 are SGHDN and FVKESK. CDR3 DNA sequence: TGTGCCAGCAGTTCCGGGACAGGGGGCTATGGGGAGACCCAGTACTTC. This translates into CASSSGTGGYGETQYF.

The gene calls are TRBV19 and TRBJ2-7, with a tentative D call TRBD2 (5 bases). Between the trimmed V and J ends, which lost 2 bases and 2 bases, there was a span of 13 bases. Germline CDR1 is LNHDA and CDR2 is SQIVND (reference sequence). The CDR3 length is 15 residues. The CDR3 region is CASSISLGKTYEQYF. CDR3 nucleotide sequence: TGTGCCAGTAGTATATCACTAGGGAAGACCTACGAGCAGTACTTC.

The V call is TRBV13, the J call TRBJ2-1; tentative D call: TRBD1 (6 bases). CDR3 length equals 16 residues. Trimming removed 7 bases at V and 7 bases at J, with 23 bases between. Per germline, CDR1 PRHDT and CDR2 FYEKMQ (reference sequence). CDR3 region: CASIDPDWGRLNEQFF. CDR3 DNA sequence: TGTGCCAGCATCGATCCTGACTGGGGGCGGCTGAATGAGCAGTTCTTC.

The gene calls are TRBV14 and TRBJ2-2, with 11 bases aligning to TRBD1. CDR3 length: 17 amino acids. Trimming removed 4 bases from V and 6 bases from J; junction bases left unmatched: 10. From germline, CDR1 is SGHDN and CDR2 FVKESK. As DNA, the CDR3 is TGTGCCAGCAGCCTACTAACGGACAGGGGGCGCGCCGGGGAGCTGTTTTTT. As protein: CASSLLTDRGRAGELFF.

This clonotype was picked up many times. The rearrangement joins TRBV10-3 to TRBJ2-6; no clear D gene. The germline V gene encodes CDR1 ENHRY and CDR2 SYGVKD. The CDR3 spans 15 residues. V was shortened by 6 bases and J by 0 bases, with 9 bases between the two germline ends. The DNA for the CDR3 is TGTGCCATCAGGGGTGACCTCTCTGGGGCCAACGTCCTGACTTTC. This translates into CAIRGDLSGANVLTF.